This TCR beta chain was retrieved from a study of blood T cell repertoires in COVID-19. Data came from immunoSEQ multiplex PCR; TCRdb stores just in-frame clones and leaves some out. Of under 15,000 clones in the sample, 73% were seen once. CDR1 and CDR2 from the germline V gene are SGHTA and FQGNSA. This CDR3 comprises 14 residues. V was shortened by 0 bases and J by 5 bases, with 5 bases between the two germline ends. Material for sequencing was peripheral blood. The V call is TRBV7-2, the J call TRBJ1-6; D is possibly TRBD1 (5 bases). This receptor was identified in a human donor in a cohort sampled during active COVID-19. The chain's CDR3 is CASSLARDNSPLHF. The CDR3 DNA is TGTGCCAGCAGCTTAGCCAGGGATAATTCACCCCTCCACTTT.